The 31 T cell receptor beta chains presented below share a single source sample, sequenced in a study of blood T cell repertoires in COVID-19. Using immunoSEQ multiplex PCR, the repertoire was profiled, and TCRdb retains in-frame clones only, with some absent. The sample gives under 150,000 clones, about nine tenths of which show up once; 2.3% is in the top ten. Sequenced sample: peripheral blood. These receptor sequences come from a human donor in a cohort sampled during active COVID-19.

This rearrangement joins TRBV19 to TRBJ2-1, with 9 bases aligning to TRBD1. Looked up from germline, CDR1 is LNHDA and CDR2 is SQIVND (reference sequence). V lost 6 bases and J lost 6; bases outside the gene matches: 9. This CDR3 comprises 15 residues. The CDR3 DNA follows: TGTGCCAGTAGACGGGACAGGGCGGATTTCAATGAGCAGTTCTTC. Residues: CASRRDRADFNEQFF.

The CDR3 bases are TGTGCCAGTAGTATAAGGGCCGGGGGTGAAAAACTGTTTTTT. Its protein product is CASSIRAGGEKLFF. The chain combines TRBV19 with TRBJ1-4, with D maybe TRBD1 (5 bases). V was trimmed by 2 bases and J by 7 bases, leaving 11 bases between them. The germline gives CDR1 LNHDA, CDR2 SQIVND (reference sequence). The CDR3 contains 14 residues. The whole variable domain, remainder taken from reference TRBV19 and TRBJ1-4, is DGGITQSPKYLFRKEGQNVTLSCEQNLNHDAMYWYRQDPGQGLRLIYYSQIVNDFQKGDIAEGYSVSREKKESFPLTVTSAQKNPTAFYLCASSIRAGGEKLFFGSGTQLSVL.

V is TRBV19 and J is TRBJ2-1; 7 nucleotides align to TRBD2. Losses at the gene ends were 7 bases for V and 0 bases for J; bases not matched to a gene: 9. This CDR3 spans 16 amino acids. Germline V lookup: CDR1 LNHDA, CDR2 SQIVND (reference sequence). The CDR3 spells CASTRASGSSYNEQFF. CDR3 sequence (DNA): TGTGCCAGTACCCGAGCTAGCGGCAGCTCCTACAATGAGCAGTTCTTC.

J is TRBJ1-4 and V is TRBV5-1; TRBD1 might be the D (5 bases). Trimming took off 4 bases at V and 8 bases at J, with 18 bases between the two ends. From germline, CDR1 is SGHRS and CDR2 YFSETQ. The CDR3 runs to 15 residues. The DNA of the CDR3 is TGCGCCAGCAGCGCCACGGGGGGTTTCGGGGAAAAACTGTTTTTT. This encodes CASSATGGFGEKLFF.

The genes are TRBV24-1 and TRBJ2-1; D gene unclear. V lost 2 bases, J lost 7 bases, and 8 bases lay in between. This CDR3 has 13 amino acids. In germline, CDR1 is KGHDR, CDR2 SFDVKD. The CDR3 spells CATSDWVRNEQFF. The DNA for the CDR3 is TGTGCCACCAGTGATTGGGTGCGGAATGAGCAGTTCTTC.

The chain recombines TRBV30 with TRBJ1-5; D possibly corresponds to TRBD1 (6 bases). Trimming removed 2 bases at V and 0 bases at J, with 8 bases between. This CDR3 spans 14 amino acids. Germline-derived CDR1 and CDR2 are GTSNPN and SVGIG (reference sequence). CDR3 nucleotide sequence: TGTGCCTGGAGTACAGGGATTAGCAATCAGCCCCAGCATTTT. It translates to CAWSTGISNQPQHF.

The rearrangement joins TRBV18 to TRBJ2-7; perhaps TRBD2 as D (6 bases). The V and J ends lost 3 bases and 5 bases respectively, with 17 bases between them. CDR3 size: 15 residues. Germline V lookup: CDR1 KGHSH, CDR2 LQKENI. The CDR3: CASSPGASGGDEQYF. As DNA, the CDR3 is TGTGCCAGCTCACCTGGGGCGTCCGGGGGAGACGAGCAGTACTTC.

This chain uses TRBV9 with TRBJ2-3, with TRBD2 matching 8 bases. CDR3 size: 16 residues. After removal of 0 bases from V and 0 bases from J, the junction contained 3 bases not matched to a gene. Germline values: CDR1 SGDLS, CDR2 YYNGEE. For the CDR3, the DNA is TGTGCCAGCAGCGTAGAGCGGGGGAAGAGCACAGATACGCAGTATTTT. Encoded protein: CASSVERGKSTDTQYF.

The rearrangement uses TRBV5-1 and TRBJ1-1, with TRBD1 matching over 8 bases. Trimming removed 3 bases from V and 1 base from J; junction bases left unmatched: 2. Germline CDR1 and CDR2: SGHRS and YFSETQ. The CDR3 has 14 residues. This chain's CDR3 is CASSSGQENTEAFF. The CDR3 coding sequence is TGCGCCAGCAGCTCGGGACAGGAGAACACTGAAGCTTTCTTT.

A few counts support this clone. The chain has TRBV19 and TRBJ2-4; possible D gene TRBD2, 7 bases. Per germline, CDR1 LNHDA and CDR2 SQIVND (reference sequence). This CDR3 is built from 12 residues. V was clipped by 7 bases and J by 8 bases, with 12 bases between them. In DNA form, the CDR3 reads TGTGCCAGTAACCAGGGGAGGGACATTCAGTACTTC. Protein product: CASNQGRDIQYF. The variable domain in full, with the rest retrieved from reference TRBV19 and TRBJ2-4, is DGGITQSPKYLFRKEGQNVTLSCEQNLNHDAMYWYRQDPGQGLRLIYYSQIVNDFQKGDIAEGYSVSREKKESFPLTVTSAQKNPTAFYLCASNQGRDIQYFGAGTRLSVL.

The J gene is TRBJ1-4, the V gene TRBV27; 8 bases are shared with TRBD1. CDR1 MNHEY and CDR2 SMNVEV come from the germline V gene (reference sequence). V was pared by 2 bases and J by 8 bases, with 4 bases of the junction left unmatched. This CDR3 is 14 amino acids long. CDR3 coding DNA: TGTGCCAGCAGTTTAGAGACAGGGGACGAAAAACTGTTTTTT. Its translation: CASSLETGDEKLFF.

This clone was counted only a few times. The V gene is TRBV19, the J gene TRBJ1-2; 7 positions agree with TRBD1. The germline CDR1 and CDR2 sequences are LNHDA and SQIVND (reference sequence). Germline trimming cut 7 bases from V and 2 bases from J; bases unmatched to any gene: 4. This CDR3 is 13 amino acids long. As DNA, the CDR3 is TGTGCCAGTACGCGGGACAGAAACTATGGCTACACCTTC. It codes for CASTRDRNYGYTF. Based on the CDR3 plus reference TRBV19 and TRBJ1-2, the full variable domain is DGGITQSPKYLFRKEGQNVTLSCEQNLNHDAMYWYRQDPGQGLRLIYYSQIVNDFQKGDIAEGYSVSREKKESFPLTVTSAQKNPTAFYLCASTRDRNYGYTFGSGTRLTVV.

The chain has TRBV4-2 and TRBJ2-1; the match to TRBD2 covers 7 bases. The CDR3 extends over 18 amino acids. V lost 4 bases, J lost 4 bases, and 16 bases stayed unmatched. Germline values: CDR1 LGHNA, CDR2 YNFKEQ. The CDR3 region has the DNA TGTGCCAGCAGCCCTTTTACAGCGGCGGGAGTCCTTTACAATGAGCAGTTCTTC. It yields the protein CASSPFTAAGVLYNEQFF.

The chain recombines TRBV12-3 or TRBV12-4 with TRBJ2-2; 7 nucleotides line up with TRBD1. Trimming at V came to 11 bases and at J to 1 base, leaving 4 bases not matched to a gene. There are 13 residues in the CDR3. In DNA, the CDR3 is TGTGCCTCAGGGACAGTGAACACCGGGGAGCTGTTTTTT. This gives the protein CASGTVNTGELFF.

The chain uses TRBV12-3 or TRBV12-4 and TRBJ2-7; no firm D call. The CDR3 sequence is 13 residues long. V lost 6 bases to trimming and J lost 7 bases, with 16 bases between them. CDR3 protein: CASRRRAGTEQYF. CDR3 sequence (DNA): TGTGCCAGCAGACGCCGAGCAGGAACTGAGCAGTACTTC.

This chain uses TRBV19 with TRBJ2-3; no definite D call. CDR1 LNHDA and CDR2 SQIVND come from the germline V gene (reference sequence). The CDR3 has 11 amino acids. Trimming took off 7 bases at V and 1 base at J, with 3 bases between the two ends. CDR3: CASTGTDTQYF. DNA for the CDR3: TGTGCCAGTACAGGCACAGATACGCAGTATTTT.

This chain joins TRBV9 and TRBJ1-6; TRBD1 might be the D (6 bases). This CDR3 has 16 residues. Germline CDR1 and CDR2: SGDLS and YYNGEE. Trimming shortened V by 4 bases and J by 9 bases, and 20 bases separated the two germline ends. The CDR3 spells CASSLERGLGGSPLHF. As DNA, the CDR3 is TGTGCCAGCAGCCTTGAGAGGGGGTTGGGTGGTTCACCCCTCCACTTT.

This sequence joins TRBV6-2 or TRBV6-3 and TRBJ1-2, with 10 bases identical to TRBD1. V was pared by 6 bases and J by 6 bases, with 13 bases of the junction left unmatched. Germline CDR1 reads MNHEY; CDR2 reads SVGEGT. This CDR3 spans 16 amino acids. The CDR3 DNA sequence: TGTGCCAGCAGCGCGACAGGGGGCTCTTCTATAAATGGCTACACCTTC. The encoded protein is CASSATGGSSINGYTF.

This clone was observed once. This sequence joins TRBV29-1 and TRBJ2-2; D is possibly TRBD1 (6 bases). Per germline, CDR1 SQVTM and CDR2 ANQGSEA. V was trimmed by 7 bases and J by 1 base, leaving 13 bases between them. The CDR3 runs to 14 residues. Here the CDR3 reads CSAPEQGNTGELFF. DNA of the CDR3: TGCAGCGCCCCGGAACAGGGGAACACCGGGGAGCTGTTTTTT.

The V and J genes are TRBV4-3 and TRBJ2-3; D uncertain. Germline V gives CDR1 LGHNA, CDR2 YSLEER. Trimming took 1 base from V and 5 from J, leaving 7 bases between them. The CDR3 consists of 13 residues. CDR3 sequence reads: CASSQVFKDTQYF. CDR3 coding DNA: TGCGCCAGCAGCCAAGTTTTTAAAGATACGCAGTATTTT.

The CDR3 coding sequence is TGTGCCAGCAGCCAAATGGGGAGAGGGTACAATGAGCAGTTCTTC. Its protein product is CASSQMGRGYNEQFF. The chain is built from TRBV14 and TRBJ2-1; weak D call: TRBD2 (5 bases). V lost 2 bases to trimming and J lost 4 bases, with 12 bases between them. The CDR3 has 15 amino acids. CDR1 and CDR2 from the germline V gene are SGHDN and FVKESK.

The sample holds one count of this clone. The chain employs TRBV6-2 or TRBV6-3 and TRBJ2-1; 7 nucleotides line up with TRBD2. V shed 5 bases, J shed 8 bases, and the junction held 12 bases outside the gene matches. CDR1 and CDR2 from the germline V gene are MNHEY and SVGEGT. CDR3 length: 15 residues. As DNA, the CDR3 is TGTGCCAGCAGTCGTCCGAGCGGGAATATCGATGAGCAGTTCTTC. Its protein is CASSRPSGNIDEQFF.

J is TRBJ2-1 and V is TRBV7-2; TRBD2 agrees at 13 bases. Trimming removed 4 bases from V and 9 bases from J; junction bases left unmatched: 6. Germline CDR1 SGHTA, CDR2 FQGNSA. CDR3 length equals 15 residues. The CDR3 nucleotides are TGTGCCAGCAGCTCCGGACTAGCGGGGGTCACTGAGCAGTTCTTC. As protein: CASSSGLAGVTEQFF. Full variable domain (missing parts from reference TRBV7-2 and TRBJ2-1): GAGVSQSPSNKVTEKGKDVELRCDPISGHTALYWYRQSLGQGLEFLIYFQGNSAPDKSGLPSDRFSAERTGGSVSTLTIQRTQQEDSAVYLCASSSGLAGVTEQFFGPGTRLTVL.

The rearrangement uses TRBV6-2 or TRBV6-3 and TRBJ2-2; D gene unclear. The V gene lost 2 bases and the J gene lost 4 bases, with 11 bases spanning the gap. This CDR3 has 15 amino acids. Germline-derived CDR1 and CDR2 are MNHEY and SVGEGT. The DNA of the CDR3 is TGTGCCAGCAGTTACCTAGTAGGTGGCACCGGGGAGCTGTTTTTT. Its translation: CASSYLVGGTGELFF.

The chain combines TRBV21-1 with TRBJ1-6; the tabulated D call, TRBD1, remains unverified against the DNA. TRBV21-1 constitutes a pseudogene. The CDR3 loop spans 15 amino acids. CDR3 amino acids: CASSKGKGVGSPLHF. CDR3 in DNA: TGTGCCAGCAGCAAGGGAAAGGGGGTTGGCTCACCCCTCCACTTT.

The chain recombines TRBV5-1 with TRBJ2-7, with 10 bases matching TRBD2. This CDR3 region has 16 residues. The V gene end was trimmed by 1 base and the J gene end by 5 bases; junction bases not matched to a gene: 9. Germline loops: CDR1 SGHRS, CDR2 YFSETQ. The CDR3 loop reads CASSLRVAGGLDEQYF. The CDR3 nucleotides read TGCGCCAGCAGCTTGAGGGTAGCGGGGGGATTGGACGAGCAGTACTTC. Combining the CDR3 with reference TRBV5-1 and TRBJ2-7 gives the whole variable domain KAGVTQTPRYLIKTRGQQVTLSCSPISGHRSVSWYQQTPGQGLQFLFEYFSETQRNKGNFPGRFSGRQFSNSRSEMNVSTLELGDSALYLCASSLRVAGGLDEQYFGPGTRLTVT.

This clone was detected once. This chain uses TRBV18 with TRBJ2-7; 15 positions agree with TRBD2. The CDR3 is 18 amino acids. Germline CDR1 KGHSH, CDR2 LQKENI. V trimming: 0 bases; J trimming: 2 bases; junction bases outside the gene matches: 5. The CDR3 bases are TGTGCCAGCTCACCACCTGGGACTAGCGGGGGGTCAACCTACGAGCAGTACTTC. The encoded protein is CASSPPGTSGGSTYEQYF. The full variable domain, in which reference TRBV18 and TRBJ2-7 provide the parts outside the CDR3, is NAGVMQNPRHLVRRRGQEARLRCSPMKGHSHVYWYRQLPEEGLKFMVYLQKENIIDESGMPKERFSAEFPKEGPSILRIQQVVRGDSAAYFCASSPPGTSGGSTYEQYFGPGTRLTVT.

The chain recombines TRBV19 with TRBJ2-7, with 11 bases that match TRBD2. The CDR3 runs 17 residues. The V gene end was trimmed by 3 bases and the J gene end by 0 bases; junction bases not matched to a gene: 7. CDR1 and CDR2 from the germline V gene are LNHDA and SQIVND (reference sequence). The CDR3, as DNA: TGTGCCAGTAGTATCGGGGGACTAGCGGAGCACTCCTACGAGCAGTACTTC. Translating it yields CASSIGGLAEHSYEQYF.

This rearrangement joins TRBV4-3 to TRBJ2-3; the match to TRBD2 covers 11 bases. The CDR3 runs 17 residues. V lost 0 bases and J lost 3; bases outside the gene matches: 5. CDR1 is LGHNA and CDR2 is YSLEER in the germline V gene. The CDR3 nucleotides are TGCGCCAGCAGCCAAGACGTAGCGGGGGGGCAGACAGATACGCAGTATTTT. Protein sequence: CASSQDVAGGQTDTQYF.

The chain has TRBV6-2 or TRBV6-3 and TRBJ1-1; D is possibly TRBD1 (5 bases). Trimming left V 5 bases short and J 1 base short, with 14 bases between. Looked up from germline, CDR1 is MNHEY and CDR2 is SVGEGT. There are 15 residues in the CDR3. The CDR3 region has the DNA TGTGCCAGCAGTGGGCCGGGAGGGGCGAACACTGAAGCTTTCTTT. It encodes CASSGPGGANTEAFF.

The CDR3 sequence: CASVRLAGGWETQYF. CDR3 DNA sequence: TGTGCCAGCGTTAGACTAGCGGGGGGCTGGGAGACCCAGTACTTC. The chain employs TRBV27 and TRBJ2-5; the match to TRBD2 covers 13 bases. Trimming took 8 bases from V and 5 from J; bases not matched to a gene: 8. Looked up from germline, CDR1 is MNHEY and CDR2 is SMNVEV (reference sequence). This CDR3 contains 15 residues.